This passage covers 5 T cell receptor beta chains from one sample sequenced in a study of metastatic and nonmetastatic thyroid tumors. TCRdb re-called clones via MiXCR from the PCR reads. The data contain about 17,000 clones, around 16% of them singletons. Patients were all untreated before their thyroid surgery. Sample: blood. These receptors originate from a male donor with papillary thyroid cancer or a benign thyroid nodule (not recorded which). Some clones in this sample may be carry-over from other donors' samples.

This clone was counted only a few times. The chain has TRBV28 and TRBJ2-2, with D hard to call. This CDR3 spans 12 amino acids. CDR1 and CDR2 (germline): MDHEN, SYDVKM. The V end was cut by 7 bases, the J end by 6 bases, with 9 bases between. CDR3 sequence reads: CASIEYPGELFF. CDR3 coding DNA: TGTGCCAGCATCGAATACCCCGGGGAGCTGTTTTTT. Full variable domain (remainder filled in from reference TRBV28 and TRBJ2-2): DVKVTQSSRYLVKRTGEKVFLECVQDMDHENMFWYRQDPGLGLRLIYFSYDVKMKEKGDIPEGYSVSREKKERFSLILESASTNQTSMYLCASIEYPGELFFGEGSRLTVL.

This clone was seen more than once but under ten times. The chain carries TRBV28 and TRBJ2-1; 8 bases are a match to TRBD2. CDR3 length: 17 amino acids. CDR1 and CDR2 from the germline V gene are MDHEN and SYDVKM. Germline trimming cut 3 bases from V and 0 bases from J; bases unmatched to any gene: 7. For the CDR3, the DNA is TGTGCCAGCAGTTTCATACTAGCGGCCAGCTCCTACAATGAGCAGTTCTTC. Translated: CASSFILAASSYNEQFF.

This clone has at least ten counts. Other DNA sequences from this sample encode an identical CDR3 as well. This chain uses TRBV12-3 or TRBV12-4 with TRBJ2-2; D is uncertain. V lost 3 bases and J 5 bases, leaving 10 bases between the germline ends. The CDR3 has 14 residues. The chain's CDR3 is CASSFRPETGELFF. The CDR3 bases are TGTGCCAGCAGTTTCCGACCGGAGACCGGGGAGCTGTTTTTT.

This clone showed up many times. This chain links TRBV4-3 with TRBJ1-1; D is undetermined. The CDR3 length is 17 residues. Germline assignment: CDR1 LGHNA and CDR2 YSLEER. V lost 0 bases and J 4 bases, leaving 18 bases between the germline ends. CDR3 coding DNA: TGCGCCAGCAGCCAAGATGAGATGGGAGAAATTGCCACTGAAGCTTTCTTT. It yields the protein CASSQDEMGEIATEAFF.

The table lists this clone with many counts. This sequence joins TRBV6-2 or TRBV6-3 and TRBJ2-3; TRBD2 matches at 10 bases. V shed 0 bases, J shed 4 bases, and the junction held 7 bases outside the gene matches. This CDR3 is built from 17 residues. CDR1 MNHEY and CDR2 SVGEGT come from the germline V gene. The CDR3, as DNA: TGTGCCAGCAGTTACTCCCCGACTAGCGGGTTCGCAGATACGCAGTATTTT. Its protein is CASSYSPTSGFADTQYF.